This T cell receptor (beta chain) was profiled in a study of cytotoxic CD8 clonotypes in ibrutinib-treated CLL. This CDR3 has 19 residues. J lost 2 bases, V lost 0 bases, and 15 bases had no gene match. CDR1 SGHRS and CDR2 YFSETQ come from the germline V gene. TCRdb's copy holds only in-frame clones and misses some; the assay was immunoSEQ multiplex PCR. The repertoire has about 140,000 clones, less than 95% of them found once; the top ten carry 9.5% to 14%. The clonotype comes from a human donor with chronic lymphocytic leukemia. The rearrangement links TRBV5-1 to TRBJ2-3, with 7 positions matching TRBD2. The source was PBMCs, collected after 12 months of ibrutinib treatment. In DNA form, the CDR3 reads TGCGCCAGCAGCTTGGGGCAAGCGGGAAGATTAATACACACAGATACGCAGTATTTT. Translation: CASSLGQAGRLIHTDTQYF.